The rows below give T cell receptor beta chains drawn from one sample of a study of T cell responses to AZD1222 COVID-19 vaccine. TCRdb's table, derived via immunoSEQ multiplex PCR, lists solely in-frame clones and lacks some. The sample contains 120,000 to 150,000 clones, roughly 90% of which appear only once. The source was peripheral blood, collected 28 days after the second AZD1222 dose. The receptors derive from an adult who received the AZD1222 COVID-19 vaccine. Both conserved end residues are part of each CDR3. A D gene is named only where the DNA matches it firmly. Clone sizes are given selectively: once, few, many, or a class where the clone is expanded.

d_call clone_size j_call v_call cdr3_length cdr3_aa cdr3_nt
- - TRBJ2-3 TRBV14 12 CASSYSVGTQYF TGTGCCAGCAGCTATAGCGTAGGTACGCAGTATTTT
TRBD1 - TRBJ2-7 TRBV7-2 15 CASSLVTGGLYEQYF TGTGCCAGCAGCTTAGTAACAGGGGGGTTATACGAGCAGTACTTC
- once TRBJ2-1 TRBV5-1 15 CASSLEVGKGNEQFF TGCGCCAGCAGCTTGGAAGTAGGGAAGGGTAATGAGCAGTTCTTC
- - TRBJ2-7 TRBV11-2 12 CASCPWGGEQYF TGTGCCAGCTGCCCTTGGGGTGGCGAGCAGTACTTC
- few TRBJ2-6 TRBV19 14 CASSITSGANVLTF TGTGCCAGTAGTATCACTTCTGGGGCCAACGTCCTGACTTTC
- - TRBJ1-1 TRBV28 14 CASSFPGGNTEAFF TGTGCCAGCAGTTTCCCCGGGGGGAACACTGAAGCTTTCTTT
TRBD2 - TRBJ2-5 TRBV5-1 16 CASSLAGSGGVETQYF TGCGCCAGCAGCTTGGCCGGTAGCGGGGGAGTGGAGACCCAGTACTTC
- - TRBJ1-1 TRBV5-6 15 CASSLDGLLNTEAFF TGTGCCAGCAGCTTGGATGGGCTATTGAACACTGAAGCTTTCTTT
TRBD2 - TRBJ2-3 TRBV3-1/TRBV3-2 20 CASSPGTSGRPGGRTDTQYF TGTGCCAGCAGCCCCGGGACTAGCGGGAGGCCCGGGGGTCGCACAGATACGCAGTATTTT
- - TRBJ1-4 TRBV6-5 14 CASSSPTVGEKLFF TGTGCCAGCAGTTCCCCGACGGTAGGGGAAAAACTGTTTTTT
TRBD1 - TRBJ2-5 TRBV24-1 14 CATSVGTVQETQYF TGTGCCACCAGTGTCGGGACAGTGCAAGAGACCCAGTACTTC
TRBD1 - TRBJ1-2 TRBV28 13 CASRTGGNYGYTF TGTGCCAGCAGGACAGGGGGGAACTATGGCTACACCTTC
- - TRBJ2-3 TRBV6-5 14 CASRSRGSTDTQYF TGTGCCAGCAGATCACGGGGAAGCACAGATACGCAGTATTTT
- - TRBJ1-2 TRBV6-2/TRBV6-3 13 CASSPGSSGGYTF TGTGCCAGCAGTCCAGGGAGTTCTGGTGGCTACACCTTC
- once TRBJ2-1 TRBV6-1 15 CASSDQGYVVNEQFF TGTGCCAGCAGTGATCAAGGTTATGTGGTGAATGAGCAGTTCTTC
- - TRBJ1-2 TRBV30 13 CAWTISGGAGYTF TGTGCCTGGACTATCTCGGGGGGTGCGGGCTACACCTTC
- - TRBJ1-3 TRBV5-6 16 CASSASQRLSGNTIYF TGTGCCAGCAGCGCATCACAGCGGCTCTCTGGAAACACCATATATTTT
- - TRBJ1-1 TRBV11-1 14 CASSFRALNTEAFF TGTGCCAGCAGCTTCCGGGCTCTGAACACTGAAGCTTTCTTT
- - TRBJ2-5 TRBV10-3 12 CAISGNQETQYF TGTGCCATCAGTGGCAACCAAGAGACCCAGTACTTC
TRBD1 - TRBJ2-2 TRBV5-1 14 CASSPGTVRGELFF TGCGCCAGCAGCCCCGGGACAGTACGCGGGGAGCTGTTTTTT
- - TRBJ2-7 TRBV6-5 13 CASSTTGFHEQYF TGTGCCAGCAGCACGACAGGATTTCACGAGCAGTACTTC
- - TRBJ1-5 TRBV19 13 CASSRQTIQPQHF TGTGCCAGTAGTAGACAGACCATTCAGCCCCAGCATTTT
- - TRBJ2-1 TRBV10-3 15 CAISAGTAKGNEQFF TGTGCCATCAGTGCCGGGACGGCCAAGGGGAATGAGCAGTTCTTC
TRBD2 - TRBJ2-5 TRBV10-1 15 CASKLAGGYVSAQYF TGCGCCAGCAAGCTAGCGGGAGGGTACGTTTCGGCCCAGTACTTC
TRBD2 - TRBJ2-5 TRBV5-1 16 CASTPVAGAIQETQYF TGCGCCAGCACCCCAGTAGCGGGGGCAATCCAAGAGACCCAGTACTTC
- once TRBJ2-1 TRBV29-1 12 CSVRRGVGEQFF TGCAGCGTTAGACGAGGGGTCGGTGAGCAGTTCTTC
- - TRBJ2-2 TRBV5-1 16 CASSLGGGPNTGELFF TGCGCCAGCAGCTTGGGGGGCGGACCGAACACCGGGGAGCTGTTTTTT
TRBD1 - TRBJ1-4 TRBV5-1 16 CASSLGGRAGGEKLFF TGCGCCAGCAGCTTGGGAGGCCGGGCAGGGGGAGAAAAACTGTTTTTT
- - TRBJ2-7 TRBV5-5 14 CASSLDSTSIEQYF TGTGCCAGCAGCTTGGACAGCACTAGCATCGAGCAGTACTTC
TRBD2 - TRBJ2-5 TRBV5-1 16 CASSPGTSGGQETQYF TGCGCCAGCAGCCCCGGGACTAGCGGGGGCCAAGAGACCCAGTACTTC
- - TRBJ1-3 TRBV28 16 CASSSPTPSEGNTIYF TGTGCCAGCAGCTCCCCGACACCTAGTGAGGGAAACACCATATATTTT
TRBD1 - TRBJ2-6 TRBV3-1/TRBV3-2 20 CASSQGITGGPGSGANVLTF TGTGCCAGCAGCCAAGGAATAACAGGGGGCCCGGGCTCTGGGGCCAACGTCCTGACTTTC
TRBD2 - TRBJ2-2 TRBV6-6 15 CASSPVRGGPGELFF TGTGCCAGCAGCCCCGTCCGGGGGGGCCCCGGGGAGCTGTTTTTT
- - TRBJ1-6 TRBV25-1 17 CASSESGAGLINSPLHF TGTGCCAGCAGTGAATCGGGGGCCGGACTGATTAATTCACCCCTCCACTTT
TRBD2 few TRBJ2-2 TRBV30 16 CAWRGSGRGNTGELFF TGTGCCTGGAGGGGAAGCGGGAGGGGAAACACCGGGGAGCTGTTTTTT
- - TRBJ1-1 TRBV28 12 CASSALGTEAFF TGTGCCAGCAGTGCGTTGGGTACTGAAGCTTTCTTT
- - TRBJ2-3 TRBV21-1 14 CASSKGGTPDTQYF TGTGCCAGCAGCAAAGGGGGTACCCCAGATACGCAGTATTTT
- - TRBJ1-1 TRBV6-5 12 CASSYSGGRAFF TGTGCCAGCAGTTACTCGGGGGGGAGAGCTTTCTTT
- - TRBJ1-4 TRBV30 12 CAWGRQNEKLFF TGTGCCTGGGGACGCCAAAATGAAAAACTGTTTTTT
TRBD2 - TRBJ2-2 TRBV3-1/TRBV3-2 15 CASSLGAGGPEELFF TGTGCCAGCAGTCTGGGGGCGGGGGGGCCTGAGGAGCTGTTTTTT
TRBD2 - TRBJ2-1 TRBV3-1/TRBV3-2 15 CASSQAIAGRNEQFF TGTGCCAGCAGCCAAGCAATAGCGGGACGGAATGAGCAGTTCTTC
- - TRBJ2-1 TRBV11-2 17 CASSYGGFQSSYNEQFF TGTGCCAGCAGCTACGGAGGATTCCAAAGCTCCTACAATGAGCAGTTCTTC
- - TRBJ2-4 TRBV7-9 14 CASRPDLAKNIQYF TGTGCCAGCAGACCAGATTTAGCCAAAAACATTCAGTACTTC
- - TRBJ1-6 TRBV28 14 CASLSGAHNSPLHF TGTGCCAGCCTCAGCGGGGCCCATAATTCACCCCTCCACTTT
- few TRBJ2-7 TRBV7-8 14 CASSSDRTSYEQYF TGTGCCAGCAGCTCGGACAGAACCTCCTACGAGCAGTACTTC
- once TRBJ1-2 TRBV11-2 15 CASSLAGTPNYGYTF TGTGCCAGCAGCTTAGCTGGGACACCGAACTATGGCTACACCTTC